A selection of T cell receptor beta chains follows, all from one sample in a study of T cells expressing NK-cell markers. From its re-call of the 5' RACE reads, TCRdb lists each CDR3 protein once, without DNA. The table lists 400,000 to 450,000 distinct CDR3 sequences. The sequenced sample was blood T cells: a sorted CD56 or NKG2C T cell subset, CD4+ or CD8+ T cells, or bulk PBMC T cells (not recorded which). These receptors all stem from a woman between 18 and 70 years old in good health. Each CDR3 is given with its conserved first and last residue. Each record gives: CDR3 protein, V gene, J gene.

cdr3_aa: CSARTGGFLGQPQHF
v_call: TRBV20-1
j_call: TRBJ1-5

cdr3_aa: CASSYQLGKDTQYF
v_call: TRBV6-5
j_call: TRBJ2-3

cdr3_aa: CAIGKTGMGLMNTEAFF
v_call: TRBV10-3
j_call: TRBJ1-1

cdr3_aa: CSASRDYEQYF
v_call: TRBV20-1
j_call: TRBJ2-7

cdr3_aa: CASSSRPTDNYGYTF
v_call: TRBV9
j_call: TRBJ1-2

cdr3_aa: CASSEYGRETQYF
v_call: TRBV25-1
j_call: TRBJ2-5

cdr3_aa: CSARGRGEWTEAFF
v_call: TRBV20-1
j_call: TRBJ1-1

cdr3_aa: CASQPLSMNTEAFF
v_call: TRBV2
j_call: TRBJ1-1

cdr3_aa: CASTTGGPSTGELFF
v_call: TRBV28
j_call: TRBJ2-2

cdr3_aa: CASTAPLMGREIHNEQFF
v_call: TRBV18
j_call: TRBJ2-1

cdr3_aa: CASSDLPSGNTIYF
v_call: TRBV10-1
j_call: TRBJ1-3

cdr3_aa: CAITGANEQFF
v_call: TRBV10-3
j_call: TRBJ2-1

cdr3_aa: CASSPTGVGNQPQHF
v_call: TRBV18
j_call: TRBJ1-5

cdr3_aa: CASSQDLGTGMGEQFF
v_call: TRBV4-3
j_call: TRBJ2-1

cdr3_aa: CASSVARVNTGELFF
v_call: TRBV9
j_call: TRBJ2-2

cdr3_aa: CASSSGTVHSYNEQFF
v_call: TRBV5-1
j_call: TRBJ2-1

cdr3_aa: CSAWLSDTQYF
v_call: TRBV20-1
j_call: TRBJ2-5

cdr3_aa: CASSLGSKNTEAFF
v_call: TRBV7-9
j_call: TRBJ1-1

cdr3_aa: CASSQRGSSYEQYF
v_call: TRBV3-1
j_call: TRBJ2-7

cdr3_aa: CSASRVREGETQYF
v_call: TRBV20-1
j_call: TRBJ2-5

cdr3_aa: CASSQVGHSNYGYTF
v_call: TRBV4-1
j_call: TRBJ1-2

cdr3_aa: CASWAPTGLDTEAFF
v_call: TRBV6-2/TRBV6-3
j_call: TRBJ1-1

cdr3_aa: CASSTGGGRGTDTQYF
v_call: TRBV4-3
j_call: TRBJ2-3

cdr3_aa: CASSSGGWRTEAFF
v_call: TRBV5-1
j_call: TRBJ1-1

cdr3_aa: CASSPTGLGETQYF
v_call: TRBV7-3
j_call: TRBJ2-5

cdr3_aa: CASSLGRFGITYEQYF
v_call: TRBV13
j_call: TRBJ2-7

cdr3_aa: CASSFHGRNPLDTQYF
v_call: TRBV12-3/TRBV12-4
j_call: TRBJ2-3

cdr3_aa: CASGGGLGQPQHF
v_call: TRBV6-2/TRBV6-3
j_call: TRBJ1-5

cdr3_aa: CASSLWEGPTDTQYF
v_call: TRBV5-1
j_call: TRBJ2-3

cdr3_aa: CASSPIGAGTGELFF
v_call: TRBV5-6
j_call: TRBJ2-2

cdr3_aa: CASSYGHYSNQPQHF
v_call: TRBV7-2
j_call: TRBJ1-5

cdr3_aa: CASSLTGKAYNEQFF
v_call: TRBV28
j_call: TRBJ2-1

cdr3_aa: CASSQWTGTTDTQYF
v_call: TRBV7-8
j_call: TRBJ2-3

cdr3_aa: CASSLDLTYEQYF
v_call: TRBV5-1
j_call: TRBJ2-7

cdr3_aa: CASSQTGTLNEKLFF
v_call: TRBV7-2
j_call: TRBJ1-4

cdr3_aa: CASRGTGGNNSPLHF
v_call: TRBV6-2/TRBV6-3
j_call: TRBJ1-6

cdr3_aa: CASSRQGKPTEAFF
v_call: TRBV6-1
j_call: TRBJ1-1

cdr3_aa: CASSRSGEYEQFF
v_call: TRBV6-2/TRBV6-3
j_call: TRBJ2-1

cdr3_aa: CASSPDSYEKLFF
v_call: TRBV7-9
j_call: TRBJ1-4

cdr3_aa: CSARGEVTTNTEAFF
v_call: TRBV20-1
j_call: TRBJ1-1

cdr3_aa: CAITRDMEANEQFF
v_call: TRBV10-2
j_call: TRBJ2-1

cdr3_aa: CASGLQGRVDGELFF
v_call: TRBV6-5
j_call: TRBJ2-2

cdr3_aa: CASRQESGANVLTF
v_call: TRBV18
j_call: TRBJ2-6

cdr3_aa: CASTLAGNYNEQFF
v_call: TRBV5-6
j_call: TRBJ2-1

cdr3_aa: CSANTGTSGSGGRKTQYF
v_call: TRBV20-1
j_call: TRBJ2-5

cdr3_aa: CSARVKGQASTDTQYF
v_call: TRBV20-1
j_call: TRBJ2-3

cdr3_aa: CASSLFGSGFTQTQYF
v_call: TRBV12-3/TRBV12-4
j_call: TRBJ2-5

cdr3_aa: CASRTSGLQETQYF
v_call: TRBV6-1
j_call: TRBJ2-5

cdr3_aa: CSASDRGIAGAYEQYF
v_call: TRBV20-1
j_call: TRBJ2-7

cdr3_aa: CASSNRDGTYNEQFF
v_call: TRBV7-9
j_call: TRBJ2-1

cdr3_aa: CASSQTPGTEAFF
v_call: TRBV4-1
j_call: TRBJ1-1

cdr3_aa: CASSPRVAGELFF
v_call: TRBV12-3/TRBV12-4
j_call: TRBJ2-2

cdr3_aa: CASSFQLSETQYF
v_call: TRBV12-3/TRBV12-4
j_call: TRBJ2-5

cdr3_aa: CSAGTSGASGQYF
v_call: TRBV20-1
j_call: TRBJ2-7

cdr3_aa: CASSSPHPGLAGANEQFF
v_call: TRBV28
j_call: TRBJ2-1